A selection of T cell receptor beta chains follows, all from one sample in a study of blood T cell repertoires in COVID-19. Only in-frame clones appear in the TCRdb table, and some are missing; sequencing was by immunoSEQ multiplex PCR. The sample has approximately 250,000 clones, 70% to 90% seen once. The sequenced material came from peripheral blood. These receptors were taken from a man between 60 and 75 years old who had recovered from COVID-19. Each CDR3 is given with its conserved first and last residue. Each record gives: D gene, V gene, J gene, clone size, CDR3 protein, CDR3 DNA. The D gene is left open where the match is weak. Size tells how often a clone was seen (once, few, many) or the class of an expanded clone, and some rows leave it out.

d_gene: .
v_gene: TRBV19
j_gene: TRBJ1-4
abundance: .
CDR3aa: CASSLAGTSTNEKLFF
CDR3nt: TGTGCCAGTAGCCTAGCAGGGACATCAACTAATGAAAAACTGTTTTTT

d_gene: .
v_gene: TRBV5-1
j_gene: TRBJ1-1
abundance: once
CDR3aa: CASSLGTGNTEAFF
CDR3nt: TGCGCCAGCAGCTTGGGCACAGGGAACACTGAAGCTTTCTTT

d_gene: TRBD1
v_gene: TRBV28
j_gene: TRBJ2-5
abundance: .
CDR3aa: CASSMGPGTGYEETQYF
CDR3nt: TGTGCCAGCAGTATGGGGCCCGGGACAGGGTACGAAGAGACCCAGTACTTC

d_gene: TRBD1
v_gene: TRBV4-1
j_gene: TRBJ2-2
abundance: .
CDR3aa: CASSQAATGTGSTGELFF
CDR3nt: TGCGCCAGCAGCCAAGCTGCGACCGGGACAGGGTCGACCGGGGAGCTGTTTTTT

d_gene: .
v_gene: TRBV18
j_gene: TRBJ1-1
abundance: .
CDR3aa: CASSPPGVNTEAFF
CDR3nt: TGTGCCAGCTCACCACCGGGAGTGAACACTGAAGCTTTCTTT

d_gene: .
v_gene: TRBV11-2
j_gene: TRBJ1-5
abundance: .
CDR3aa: CASSLLPGRDTNQPQHF
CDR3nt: TGTGCCAGCAGCTTACTTCCCGGCAGGGATACCAATCAGCCCCAGCATTTT

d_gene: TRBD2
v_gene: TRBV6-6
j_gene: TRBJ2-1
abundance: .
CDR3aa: CASSPTGLGHEQFF
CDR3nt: TGTGCCAGCAGTCCTACGGGACTAGGCCATGAGCAGTTCTTC

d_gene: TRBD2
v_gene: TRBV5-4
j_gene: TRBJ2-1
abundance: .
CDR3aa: CASSLSGSSYNEQFF
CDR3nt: TGTGCCAGCAGTCTTAGCGGGAGTTCCTACAATGAGCAGTTCTTC

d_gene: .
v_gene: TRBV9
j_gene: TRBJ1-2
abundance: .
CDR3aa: CASSVARNYGYTF
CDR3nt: TGTGCCAGCAGCGTAGCGAGAAACTATGGCTACACCTTC

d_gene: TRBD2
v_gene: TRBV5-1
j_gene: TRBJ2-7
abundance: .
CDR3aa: CASSTSGSSYEQYF
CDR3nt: TGCGCCAGCAGTACTAGCGGGAGCTCCTACGAGCAGTACTTC

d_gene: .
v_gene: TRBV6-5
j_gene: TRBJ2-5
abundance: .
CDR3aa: CASKVGVETQYF
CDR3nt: TGTGCCAGCAAAGTAGGGGTAGAGACCCAGTACTTC

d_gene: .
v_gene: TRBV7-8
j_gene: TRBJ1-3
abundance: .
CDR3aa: CASSFDFGNTIYF
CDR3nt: TGTGCCAGCAGCTTTGACTTTGGAAACACCATATATTTT

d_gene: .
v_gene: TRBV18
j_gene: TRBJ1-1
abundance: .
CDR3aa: CASSPGGNTEAFF
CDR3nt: TGTGCCAGCTCACCAGGAGGGAACACTGAAGCTTTCTTT

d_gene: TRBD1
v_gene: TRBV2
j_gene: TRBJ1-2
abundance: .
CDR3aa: CASTRQGANYGYTF
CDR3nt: TGTGCCAGCACGCGACAGGGAGCTAACTATGGCTACACCTTC

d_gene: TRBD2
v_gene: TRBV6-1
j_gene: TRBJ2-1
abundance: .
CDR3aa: CASSERRTSNVGEQFF
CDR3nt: TGTGCCAGCAGTGAAAGAAGGACTAGTAATGTCGGTGAGCAGTTCTTC

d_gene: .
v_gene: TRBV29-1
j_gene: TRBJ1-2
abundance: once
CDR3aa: CSVEATDYGYTF
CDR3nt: TGCAGCGTTGAAGCCACGGACTATGGCTACACCTTC

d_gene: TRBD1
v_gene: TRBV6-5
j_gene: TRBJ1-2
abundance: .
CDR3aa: CASSYDTGGLGGYTF
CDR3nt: TGTGCCAGCAGTTACGATACAGGGGGCCTGGGCGGCTACACCTTC

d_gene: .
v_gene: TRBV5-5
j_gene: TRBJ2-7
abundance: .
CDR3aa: CASSHNLDRRQYF
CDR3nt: TGTGCCAGCAGCCACAACCTCGACAGGAGGCAGTACTTC

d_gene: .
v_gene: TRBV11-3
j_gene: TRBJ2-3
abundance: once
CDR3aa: CASSLADTQYF
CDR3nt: TGTGCCAGCAGCTTAGCGGATACGCAGTATTTT

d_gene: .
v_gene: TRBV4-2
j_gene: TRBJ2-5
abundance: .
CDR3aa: CASSPTGGSETQYF
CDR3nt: TGTGCCAGCAGCCCCACCGGGGGATCGGAGACCCAGTACTTC

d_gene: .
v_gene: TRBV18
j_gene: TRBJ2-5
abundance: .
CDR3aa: CASSLDIQETQYF
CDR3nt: TGTGCCAGCTCACTTGACATCCAAGAGACCCAGTACTTC

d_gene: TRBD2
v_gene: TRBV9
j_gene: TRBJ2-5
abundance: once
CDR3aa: CASSVGGGQQETQYF
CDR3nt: TGTGCCAGCAGCGTAGGCGGGGGGCAACAAGAGACCCAGTACTTC

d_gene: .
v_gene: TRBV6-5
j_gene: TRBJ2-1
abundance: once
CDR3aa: CASSYSGLSNNEQFF
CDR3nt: TGTGCCAGCAGTTACTCGGGACTTAGCAACAATGAGCAGTTCTTC

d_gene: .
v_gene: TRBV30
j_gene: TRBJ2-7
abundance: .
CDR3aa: CAWSVPRTKYDEQYF
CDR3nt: TGTGCCTGGAGTGTACCTAGGACAAAATATGACGAGCAGTACTTC

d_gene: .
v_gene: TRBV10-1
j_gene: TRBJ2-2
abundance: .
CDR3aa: CASSDLGAAGELFF
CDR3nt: TGCGCCAGCAGTGACCTGGGGGCAGCCGGGGAGCTGTTTTTT

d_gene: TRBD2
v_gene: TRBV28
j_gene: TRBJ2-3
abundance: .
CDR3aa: CASSLNSGTSTDTQYF
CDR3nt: TGTGCCAGCAGTTTGAATAGCGGGACTAGCACAGATACGCAGTATTTT

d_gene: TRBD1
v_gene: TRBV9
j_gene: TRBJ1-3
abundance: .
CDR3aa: CASSGRRGPLGNTIYF
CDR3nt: TGTGCCAGCAGCGGGAGGAGGGGGCCGCTTGGAAACACCATATATTTT

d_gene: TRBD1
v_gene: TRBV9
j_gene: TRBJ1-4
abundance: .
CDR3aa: CASSPRTGEGAKLFF
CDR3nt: TGTGCCAGCAGCCCTAGGACAGGGGAAGGGGCCAAACTGTTTTTT